The 29 T cell receptor beta chains below all came from one sample that was sequenced in a study of blood T cell repertoires in COVID-19. Assay: immunoSEQ multiplex PCR; the TCRdb copy retains only in-frame clones and omits some. The top ten hold 16% of the sample, which has about 110,000 clones, about 80% seen once. Sequencing was carried out using peripheral blood. The source is an elderly woman with active or convalescent COVID-19.

The chain couples TRBV6-2 or TRBV6-3 to TRBJ2-1; D possibly corresponds to TRBD1 (6 bases). Trimming stripped 6 bases from V and 8 bases from J, with 8 bases between. The V gene's germline CDR1 is MNHEY and CDR2 SVGEGT. This CDR3 has 11 residues. The CDR3 is CASSRGYEQFF. The CDR3 nucleotides read TGTGCCAGCAGCAGGGGTTATGAGCAGTTCTTC.

This chain links TRBV4-1 with TRBJ2-3; 14 bases align to TRBD2. The junction had 14 bases not matched to a gene; V was cut back by 3 bases and J by 6 bases. CDR1 is MGHRA, CDR2 YSYEKL, per germline. The CDR3 loop spans 19 amino acids. Here the CDR3 reads CASSHGTSGSGRNGDTQYF. The CDR3 nucleotides read TGCGCCAGCAGCCACGGGACTAGCGGGAGTGGACGGAATGGGGATACGCAGTATTTT.

V and J are TRBV7-9 and TRBJ1-4; D possibly corresponds to TRBD1 (6 bases). This CDR3 spans 15 amino acids. Trimming pared 0 bases from V and 3 bases from J, leaving 8 bases between. From germline, CDR1 is SEHNR and CDR2 FQNEAQ (reference sequence). CDR3 sequence (DNA): TGTGCCAGCAGCTTAGCTGGGGGCGCTAATGAAAAACTGTTTTTT. Its translation: CASSLAGGANEKLFF.

The chain uses TRBV12-2 and TRBJ2-1; no check of the table's D call, TRBD1, against the DNA was made. TRBV12-2 represents a pseudogene. This CDR3 comprises 16 residues. CDR3 bases: TGTGCAAGTCGCCCCCGGACAGGGCCTTGCCACAATGAGCAGTTCTTC. It yields the protein CASRPRTGPCHNEQFF.

This clone appeared a few times. The V and J genes are TRBV28 and TRBJ2-7; no reliable D call. Germline loops: CDR1 MDHEN, CDR2 SYDVKM. Trimming removed 3 bases at V and 2 bases at J, with 17 bases between. The CDR3 extends over 16 amino acids. The CDR3 is CASSLGHTLTTYEQYF. CDR3 bases: TGTGCCAGCAGTTTGGGCCACACTCTTACAACCTACGAGCAGTACTTC.

The V call is TRBV7-2, the J call TRBJ2-6; the D is unclear. The germline V and J ends were trimmed by 3 bases and 2 bases, with 2 bases remaining between them. CDR1 is SGHTA, CDR2 FQGNSA, per germline. The CDR3 is made up of 13 amino acids. CDR3 sequence (DNA): TGTGCCAGCAGCTTTACTGGGGCCAACGTCCTGACTTTC. Protein: CASSFTGANVLTF.

V is TRBV3-1 (or the pseudogene TRBV3-2) and J is TRBJ1-2; 7 bases map to TRBD1. The CDR3 has 14 amino acids. With V trimmed by 1 base and J by 3 bases, 2 bases remained unmatched. Germline CDR1 reads LGHDT; CDR2 reads YNNKEL (reference sequence). CDR3 in DNA: TGTGCCAGCAGCCAAGGCGGGACAGACTATGGCTACACCTTC. Amino acid sequence: CASSQGGTDYGYTF.

The chain is built from TRBV6-2 or TRBV6-3 and TRBJ2-7; D possibly corresponds to TRBD1 (6 bases). This CDR3 has 15 residues. The V gene's germline CDR1 is MNHEY and CDR2 SVGEGT. Between the trimmed V and J ends, which lost 0 bases and 2 bases, there was a span of 11 bases. This CDR3 reads CASSYSATGAYEQYF. CDR3 bases: TGTGCCAGCAGTTACTCCGCGACAGGAGCCTACGAGCAGTACTTC.

The chain links TRBV5-4 to TRBJ1-3, with TRBD1 matching 8 bases. V trimming: 3 bases; J trimming: 5 bases; junction bases outside the gene matches: 4. Germline CDR1 reads SGHNT; CDR2 reads YYREEE (reference sequence). There are 14 residues in the CDR3. The CDR3 sequence is CASSSDRGRNTIYF. The CDR3 nucleotides are TGTGCCAGCAGCTCTGACAGGGGCAGAAACACCATATATTTT.

J is TRBJ2-2 and V is TRBV7-9; 9 bases fit TRBD2. Germline trimming cut 8 bases from V and 2 bases from J; bases unmatched to any gene: 6. This CDR3 is 15 amino acids long. Germline V gene lookup returns CDR1 SEHNR and CDR2 FQNEAQ (reference sequence). DNA of the CDR3: TGTGCCAGCTTTGCGGGAGGGCCTAACACCGGGGAGCTGTTTTTT. Amino acids: CASFAGGPNTGELFF.

The rearrangement uses TRBV7-8 and TRBJ2-7; D gene ambiguous. This CDR3 is built from 13 residues. V was clipped by 1 base and J by 7 bases, with 11 bases between them. Per the germline V gene, CDR1 is SGHVS and CDR2 is FQNEAQ. CDR3 bases: TGTGCCAGCAGCTTAGGAGCTAGATTAGAGCAGTACTTC. Its protein product is CASSLGARLEQYF.

The chain employs TRBV4-1 and TRBJ2-7; D remains unclear. Germline CDR1 reads MGHRA; CDR2 reads YSYEKL. The CDR3 totals 12 residues. With 3 bases removed from V and 12 bases from J, the gap between germline ends came to 15 bases. The CDR3 is CASSHPNQALYF. CDR3 DNA sequence: TGCGCCAGCAGCCACCCAAACCAGGCCCTGTACTTC.

V usage is TRBV2 and J usage is TRBJ2-7, with 7 bases lining up with TRBD1. Germline V gene data show CDR1 as SNHLY and CDR2 as FYNNEI. The CDR3 extends over 14 amino acids. V was clipped by 6 bases and J by 3 bases; unmatched bases: 8. The CDR3 coding sequence is TGTGCCAGCAGCAGTAGGGCAGGGGGCTACGAGCAGTACTTC. It encodes CASSSRAGGYEQYF.

This chain connects TRBV11-2 to TRBJ2-3; D remains ambiguous. This CDR3 is 14 amino acids long. The germline V gene has CDR1 SGHAT and CDR2 FQNNGV. With 5 bases removed from V and 0 bases from J, the gap between germline ends came to 9 bases. Written as DNA, the CDR3 is TGTGCCAGCAGCCCTCTCAGAAGCACAGATACGCAGTATTTT. Translating gives CASSPLRSTDTQYF.

V usage is TRBV2 and J usage is TRBJ2-4; a weak D match, TRBD2 (5 bases). The germline gives CDR1 SNHLY, CDR2 FYNNEI. The CDR3 has 13 amino acids. V shed 2 bases and J shed 8 bases, with 10 bases lying between them. CDR3 DNA: TGTGCCAGCAGTGAATACGGGGTAGACATTCAGTACTTC. Its protein product is CASSEYGVDIQYF. The full variable domain, in which reference TRBV2 and TRBJ2-4 provide the parts outside the CDR3, is EPEVTQTPSHQVTQMGQEVILRCVPISNHLYFYWYRQILGQKVEFLVSFYNNEISEKSEIFDDQFSVERPDGSNFTLKIRSTKLEDSAMYFCASSEYGVDIQYFGAGTRLSVL.

The rearrangement links TRBV25-1 to TRBJ2-5, with TRBD1 matching 9 bases. Germline V gene data show CDR1 as MGHDK and CDR2 as SYGVNS. The CDR3 is 14 amino acids. The V gene end was trimmed by 3 bases and the J gene end by 5 bases; junction bases not matched to a gene: 4. The chain's CDR3 is CASSETGGEETQYF. For the CDR3, the DNA is TGTGCCAGCAGTGAGACAGGGGGTGAGGAGACCCAGTACTTC.

The chain is built from TRBV9 and TRBJ2-7; D ambiguous. CDR1 SGDLS and CDR2 YYNGEE come from the germline V gene. V gave up 0 bases and J gave up 0 bases, with 7 bases separating them. The CDR3 sequence is 14 residues long. CDR3 sequence: CASSVVPDSYEQYF. DNA for the CDR3: TGTGCCAGCAGCGTAGTCCCAGACTCCTACGAGCAGTACTTC. The whole variable domain, filled in from reference TRBV9 and TRBJ2-7, reads DSGVTQTPKHLITATGQRVTLRCSPRSGDLSVYWYQQSLDQGLQFLIQYYNGEERAKGNILERFSAQQFPDLHSELNLSSLELGDSALYFCASSVVPDSYEQYFGPGTRLTVT.

This clone was counted between two and nine times. The chain has TRBV5-1 and TRBJ2-2; perhaps TRBD2 as D (7 bases). The CDR3 extends over 15 amino acids. With 7 bases removed from V and 0 bases from J, the gap between germline ends came to 13 bases. In germline, CDR1 is SGHRS, CDR2 YFSETQ. CDR3 loop: CASGRRGPNTGELFF. In DNA form, the CDR3 reads TGCGCCAGCGGACGGCGGGGGCCGAACACCGGGGAGCTGTTTTTT.

V usage is TRBV5-1 and J usage is TRBJ2-5; TRBD2 matches at 13 bases. Germline V gene sequence: CDR1 SGHRS, CDR2 YFSETQ. V shed 4 bases, J shed 4 bases, and the junction held 4 bases outside the gene matches. This CDR3 is built from 15 residues. Here the CDR3 reads CASSPGLAGAETQYF. CDR3 bases: TGCGCCAGCAGCCCCGGACTAGCGGGAGCAGAGACCCAGTACTTC.

The gene calls are TRBV4-1 and TRBJ1-2; maybe TRBD1 (5 bases). CDR1 and CDR2 (germline): MGHRA, YSYEKL. This CDR3 spans 18 amino acids. Trimming took 1 base from V and 0 from J, leaving 18 bases between them. CDR3 bases: TGCGCCAGCAGCCAAGGGCGGAGGGGCGCCGTACCTAACTATGGCTACACCTTC. Amino acid sequence: CASSQGRRGAVPNYGYTF.

V is TRBV28 and J is TRBJ2-3; D is uncertain. V gave up 4 bases and J gave up 6 bases, with 8 bases separating them. The CDR3 loop spans 12 amino acids. Germline CDR1 is MDHEN and CDR2 is SYDVKM. This chain's CDR3 is CASSSGVDTQYF. As DNA, the CDR3 is TGTGCCAGCAGTTCCGGAGTTGATACGCAGTATTTT.

This clone came up a few times. This rearrangement joins TRBV5-1 to TRBJ2-5; 9 bases are a match to TRBD2. V lost 4 bases and J lost 4; bases outside the gene matches: 5. The CDR3 spans 14 residues. The germline V gene encodes CDR1 SGHRS and CDR2 YFSETQ. In DNA form, the CDR3 reads TGCGCCAGCAGCCCTGGGACTAGCATAGAGACCCAGTACTTC. Translation: CASSPGTSIETQYF.

A few counts support this clone. The chain uses TRBV29-1 and TRBJ2-1; TRBD2 agrees at 7 bases. Losses at the gene ends were 3 bases for V and 0 bases for J; bases not matched to a gene: 5. The germline V gene encodes CDR1 SQVTM and CDR2 ANQGSEA. This CDR3 is built from 15 residues. The chain's CDR3 is CSVEGGRSSYNEQFF. The CDR3 DNA reads as TGCAGCGTTGAGGGGGGGAGGAGCTCCTACAATGAGCAGTTCTTC.

The chain carries TRBV9 and TRBJ2-7; 11 bases are shared with TRBD2. Trimming cost V 4 bases and J 2 bases; bases outside gene matches: 5. The CDR3 has 15 amino acids. From germline, CDR1 is SGDLS and CDR2 YYNGEE. The CDR3 is CASSSGLAGPYEQYF. CDR3 nucleotides: TGTGCCAGCAGCTCTGGACTAGCGGGCCCCTACGAGCAGTACTTC.

The rearrangement links TRBV2 to TRBJ2-1; 7 bases match TRBD2. This CDR3 has 15 residues. Looked up from germline, CDR1 is SNHLY and CDR2 is FYNNEI. V was pared by 6 bases and J by 3 bases, with 8 bases of the junction left unmatched. In DNA, the CDR3 is TGTGCCAGCAGCCCATGGCGGGAGTTCTACAATGAGCAGTTCTTC. Translation gives CASSPWREFYNEQFF.

A note on this clone: The junction differs from germline at one of its ends, possibly a read error. The chain uses TRBV10-3 and TRBJ2-1; D might be TRBD2 (5 bases). The CDR3 contains 15 residues. The germline gives CDR1 ENHRY, CDR2 SYGVKD. DNA for the CDR3: TGTGCCATCAGTGACCTTAACACTAGATCCGATGAACAGTTCTTC. Translating it yields CAISDLNTRSDEQFF.

This sequence joins TRBV5-1 and TRBJ2-3; D is unclear. The germline gives CDR1 SGHRS, CDR2 YFSETQ. The V gene lost 4 bases and the J gene lost 4 bases, with 13 bases spanning the gap. The CDR3 loop spans 14 amino acids. CDR3: CASSLDSYADTQYF. In DNA, the CDR3 is TGCGCCAGCAGCCTAGACTCCTATGCAGATACGCAGTATTTT.

This chain uses TRBV25-1 with TRBJ1-5; TRBD1 aligns across 7 bases. Germline CDR1 reads MGHDK; CDR2 reads SYGVNS. The CDR3 runs to 16 residues. Trimming took 7 bases from V and 5 from J; bases not matched to a gene: 14. The CDR3 coding sequence is TGTGCCAGCACCCGGCGACAGGGTTTATCCGATCAGCCCCAGCATTTT. This translates into CASTRRQGLSDQPQHF.

V gene TRBV11-2 combines with J gene TRBJ1-1, with D perhaps TRBD1 (5 bases). V lost 1 base to trimming and J lost 4 bases, with 13 bases between them. Germline V gives CDR1 SGHAT, CDR2 FQNNGV. The CDR3 extends over 15 amino acids. As DNA, the CDR3 is TGTGCCAGCAGCTTAGCCCACCAGGGCGGCACTGAAGCTTTCTTT. Protein sequence: CASSLAHQGGTEAFF.